A single sample is the source of the 16 T cell receptor beta chains below, sequenced in a study of T-cell reconstitution after alpha-beta-depleted transplantation in children (TCRdb year 2016). Library creation used PCR. The sequencer was an Illumina HiSeq 2500. To normalize quantification of the TCRbeta repertoire, the TCR libraries were built with molecular barcoding that relied on unique molecular identifiers. TCRdb handled the public reads itself, with Q25 trimming in fastp and clone calling in MiXCR, and kept productive beta chains. Every CDR3 protein is listed once, alongside the most common genes and DNA of its rows. Counted in this sample were about 360,000 distinct CDR3 sequences; less than 15% of them appeared once. Jointly, the top ten make up approximately 4.3% of the sample. The source was PBMCs, collected from the stem cell graft. Receptor source: a human donor who donated a stem cell graft to a child with Fanconi anemia.

The V call is TRBV4-3, the J call TRBJ2-1; TRBD2 aligns across 9 bases. V lost 4 bases to trimming and J lost 2 bases; unmatched junction nucleotides: 6. Germline V CDR1 and CDR2: LGHNA, YSLEER. The CDR3 loop spans 16 amino acids. The CDR3 sequence is CASSRGAGGTYNEQFF. The DNA of the CDR3 is TGCGCCAGCAGCCGGGGAGCGGGGGGAACCTACAATGAGCAGTTCTTC.

The chain employs TRBV5-1 and TRBJ1-2; D is ambiguous. The CDR3 length is 14 residues. Germline assignment: CDR1 SGHRS and CDR2 YFSETQ. V lost 0 bases, J lost 4 bases, and 10 bases lay in between. The CDR3 coding sequence is TGCGCCAGCAGCTTGGATTCGACGGCCTATGGCTACACCTTC. Its translation: CASSLDSTAYGYTF.

The chain uses TRBV18 and TRBJ2-1; D is undetermined. The CDR3 contains 12 residues. V dropped 1 base and J dropped 10 bases, with 8 bases sitting between them. Per germline, CDR1 KGHSH and CDR2 LQKENI. The CDR3 DNA follows: TGTGCCAGCTCACCACGGCAACTAGAGCAGTTCTTC. Its protein is CASSPRQLEQFF.

This clonotype was counted between two and nine times. CDR3: CASSTDSYGYTF. The CDR3 coding sequence is TGTGCCAGCAGCACCGACAGTTATGGCTACACCTTC. The rearrangement uses TRBV6-2 or TRBV6-3 and TRBJ1-2, with D possibly being TRBD1 (5 bases). Trimming pared 6 bases from V and 5 bases from J, leaving 10 bases between. Germline V gene data show CDR1 as MNHEY and CDR2 as SVGEGT. This CDR3 contains 12 residues.

This clonotype was detected many times. The chain carries TRBV20-1 and TRBJ1-2; 8 bases are shared with TRBD1. Trimming took 6 bases from V and 6 from J; bases not matched to a gene: 12. This CDR3 region has 14 residues. The V gene's germline CDR1 is DFQATT and CDR2 SNEGSKA (reference sequence). The DNA of the CDR3 is TGCAGTGCCTTTACCCAGGGGGCGATTGATGGCTACACCTTC. As protein: CSAFTQGAIDGYTF.

This chain joins TRBV18 and TRBJ2-5, with a possible D match to TRBD1 (6 bases). Looked up from germline, CDR1 is KGHSH and CDR2 is LQKENI. V lost 4 bases to trimming and J lost 4 bases, with 10 bases between them. This CDR3 spans 13 amino acids. This chain's CDR3 is CASSRQDPETQYF. The CDR3 DNA reads as TGTGCCAGCTCACGACAGGATCCAGAGACCCAGTACTTC.

The J gene is TRBJ1-6, the V gene TRBV5-6; no clear D gene. The CDR3 totals 14 residues. Trimming left V 0 bases short and J 10 bases short, with 11 bases between. CDR1 is SGHDT and CDR2 is YYEEEE in the germline V gene. This CDR3 is CASSLAGVKSPLHF. CDR3 DNA sequence: TGTGCCAGCAGCTTGGCTGGCGTCAAGTCACCCCTCCACTTT.

This clonotype came up many times. The chain joins TRBV20-1 to TRBJ2-2; a possible D gene is TRBD2 (5 bases). V lost 3 bases, J lost 1 base, and 12 bases lay in between. The CDR3 is 15 residues long. Germline V gene sequence: CDR1 DFQATT, CDR2 SNEGSKA (reference sequence). The CDR3 loop reads CSARSPAGNTGELFF. Here the CDR3 DNA reads TGCAGTGCTAGGTCACCGGCGGGGAACACCGGGGAGCTGTTTTTT.

This chain joins TRBV5-1 and TRBJ2-1; 12 bases are shared with TRBD2. This CDR3 has 16 residues. With V trimmed by 0 bases and J by 6 bases, 4 bases remained unmatched. The germline gives CDR1 SGHRS, CDR2 YFSETQ. The chain's CDR3 is CASSLGPSGGGNEQFF. The CDR3 DNA sequence: TGCGCCAGCAGCTTGGGTCCTAGCGGGGGGGGCAATGAGCAGTTCTTC.

In this sample, this clonotype turned up a few times. The chain recombines TRBV12-3 or TRBV12-4 with TRBJ2-6; D not certain. CDR3 length: 13 amino acids. V was shortened by 6 bases and J by 12 bases, with 15 bases between the two germline ends. Written as DNA, the CDR3 is TGTGCCAGCAGCCCGGGCCTTCCAGGCGTCCTGACTTTC. As protein: CASSPGLPGVLTF.

The V and J genes are TRBV7-9 and TRBJ1-4; D call uncertain. V was clipped by 11 bases and J by 8 bases, with 18 bases between them. CDR3 length equals 13 residues. From germline, CDR1 is SEHNR and CDR2 FQNEAQ (reference sequence). CDR3 in amino acids: CASSPGVGEKLFF. CDR3 coding DNA: TGTGCCTCGTCGCCGGGAGTGGGGGAAAAACTGTTTTTT.

A few counts support this clonotype. The rearrangement links TRBV7-9 to TRBJ2-1, with 10 bases fitting TRBD2. CDR3 length equals 16 residues. The junction had 5 bases not matched to a gene; V was cut back by 1 base and J by 5 bases. Germline V lookup: CDR1 SEHNR, CDR2 FQNEAQ (reference sequence). CDR3 loop: CASSLVLAGVHNEQFF. For the CDR3, the DNA is TGTGCCAGCAGCTTAGTGCTAGCGGGGGTGCACAATGAGCAGTTCTTC.

The rearrangement links TRBV12-5 to TRBJ1-1; no clear D. Germline CDR1 is LGHNT and CDR2 is FRNRAP. Between the trimmed V and J ends, which lost 5 bases and 0 bases, there was a span of 16 bases. The CDR3 sequence is 16 residues long. This chain's CDR3 is CASGPPPGPMNTEAFF. The CDR3 DNA sequence: TGTGCTAGTGGTCCACCCCCCGGCCCGATGAACACTGAAGCTTTCTTT.

The rearrangement links TRBV6-2 or TRBV6-3 to TRBJ2-7; D possibly corresponds to TRBD1 (8 bases). This CDR3 region has 15 residues. V was pared by 8 bases and J by 3 bases, with 20 bases between. Germline CDR1 reads MNHEY; CDR2 reads SVGEGT. DNA of the CDR3: TGTGCCAGCGCCCCTCGGACAGGGAGGGTCTACGAGCAGTACTTC. Its translation: CASAPRTGRVYEQYF.

The J gene is TRBJ1-2, the V gene TRBV20-1, with D possibly matching TRBD1 (6 bases). Per the germline V gene, CDR1 is DFQATT and CDR2 is SNEGSKA (reference sequence). CDR3 length equals 12 residues. V was clipped by 5 bases and J by 8 bases, with 15 bases between them. CDR3 in amino acids: CSALVTGGGYTF. For the CDR3, the DNA is TGCAGTGCTCTCGTGACAGGTGGAGGCTACACCTTC.

In its sample, this clonotype was seen many times. The chain is built from TRBV10-3 and TRBJ1-1; D is unresolved. The germline gives CDR1 ENHRY, CDR2 SYGVKD. Trimming took 2 bases from V and 8 from J, leaving 6 bases between them. This CDR3 has 11 amino acids. CDR3 in DNA: TGTGCCATCAGTGAGAGGGCCGAAGCTTTCTTT. Protein product: CAISERAEAFF.